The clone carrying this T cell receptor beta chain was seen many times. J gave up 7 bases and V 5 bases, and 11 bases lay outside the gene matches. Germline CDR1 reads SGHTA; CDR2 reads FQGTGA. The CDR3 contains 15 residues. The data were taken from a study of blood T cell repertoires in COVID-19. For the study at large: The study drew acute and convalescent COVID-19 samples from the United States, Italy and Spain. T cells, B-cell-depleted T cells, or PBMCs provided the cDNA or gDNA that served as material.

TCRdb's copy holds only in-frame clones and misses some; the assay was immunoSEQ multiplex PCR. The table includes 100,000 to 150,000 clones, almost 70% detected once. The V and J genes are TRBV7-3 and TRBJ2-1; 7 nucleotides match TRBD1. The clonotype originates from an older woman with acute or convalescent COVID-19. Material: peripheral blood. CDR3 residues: CASSIGQVLGNEQFF. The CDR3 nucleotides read TGTGCCAGCAGCATTGGACAGGTTCTGGGGAATGAGCAGTTCTTC.